The T cell receptor (beta chain) under discussion was sequenced for a study of blood T cells in healthy people across ages. The CDR3 length is 14 residues. Trimming removed 4 bases at V and 0 bases at J, with 7 bases between. Germline CDR1 is LGHDT and CDR2 is YNNKEL (reference sequence). This clonotype was found a few times. A sample-barcoded 5' primer and a J-beta primer mix were used in a second PCR of roughly 6 to 11 cycles. TCRdb itself ran the 5' RACE reads through MiXCR, one entry per CDR3 protein. The repertoire includes 700,000 or so distinct CDR3 sequences, 22% of them detected once, and roughly 22% sits in the top ten.

The TCR sequence derives from an older man in good health. The sequenced sample consisted of blood. The chain uses TRBV3-1 and TRBJ2-4, with unresolved D. CDR3 nucleotides: TGTGCCAGCAGCCCGTTCATAGCCAAAAACATTCAGTACTTC. The encoded protein is CASSPFIAKNIQYF.